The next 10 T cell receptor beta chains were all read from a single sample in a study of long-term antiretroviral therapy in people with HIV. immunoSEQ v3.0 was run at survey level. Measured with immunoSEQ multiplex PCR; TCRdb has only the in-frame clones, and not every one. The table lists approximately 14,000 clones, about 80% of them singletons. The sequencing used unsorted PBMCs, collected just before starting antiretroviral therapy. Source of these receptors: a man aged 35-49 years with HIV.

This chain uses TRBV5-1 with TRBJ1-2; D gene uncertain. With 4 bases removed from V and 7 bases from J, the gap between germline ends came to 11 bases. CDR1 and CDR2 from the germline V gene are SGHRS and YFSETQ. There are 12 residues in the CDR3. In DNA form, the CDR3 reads TGCGCCAGCAGCGCCTCGGAGGCTGGCTACACCTTC. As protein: CASSASEAGYTF.

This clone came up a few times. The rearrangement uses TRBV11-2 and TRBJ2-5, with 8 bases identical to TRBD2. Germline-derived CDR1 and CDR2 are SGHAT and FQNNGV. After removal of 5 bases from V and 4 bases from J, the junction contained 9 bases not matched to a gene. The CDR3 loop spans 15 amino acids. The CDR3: CASSRGAGVRETQYF. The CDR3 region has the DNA TGTGCCAGCAGCCGCGGAGCGGGAGTGCGAGAGACCCAGTACTTC.

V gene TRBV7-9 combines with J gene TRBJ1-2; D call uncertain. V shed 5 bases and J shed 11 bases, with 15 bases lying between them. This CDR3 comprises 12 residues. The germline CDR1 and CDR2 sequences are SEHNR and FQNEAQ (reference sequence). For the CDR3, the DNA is TGTGCCAGCAGCCTTGGAGGAGGTGGTTACACCTTC. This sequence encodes CASSLGGGGYTF.

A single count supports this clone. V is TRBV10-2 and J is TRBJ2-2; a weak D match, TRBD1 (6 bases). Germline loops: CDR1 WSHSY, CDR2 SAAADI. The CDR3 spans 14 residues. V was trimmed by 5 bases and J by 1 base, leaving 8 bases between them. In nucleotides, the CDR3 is TGCGCCAGCAGTTCGACAGGGAACACCGGGGAGCTGTTTTTT. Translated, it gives CASSSTGNTGELFF.

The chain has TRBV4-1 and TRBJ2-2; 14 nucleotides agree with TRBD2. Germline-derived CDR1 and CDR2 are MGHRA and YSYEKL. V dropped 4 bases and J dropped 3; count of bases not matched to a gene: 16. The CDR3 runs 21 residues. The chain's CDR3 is CASSRFFGLAGGQGYTGELFF. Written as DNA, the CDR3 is TGCGCCAGCAGCCGCTTCTTCGGACTAGCGGGGGGCCAGGGCTACACCGGGGAGCTGTTTTTT.

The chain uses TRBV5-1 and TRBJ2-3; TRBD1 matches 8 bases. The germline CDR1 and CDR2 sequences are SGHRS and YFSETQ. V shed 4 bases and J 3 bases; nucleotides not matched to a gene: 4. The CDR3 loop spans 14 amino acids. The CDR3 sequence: CASSPGQETDTQYF. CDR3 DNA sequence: TGCGCCAGCAGCCCGGGACAGGAAACAGATACGCAGTATTTT. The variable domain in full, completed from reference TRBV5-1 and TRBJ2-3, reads KAGVTQTPRYLIKTRGQQVTLSCSPISGHRSVSWYQQTPGQGLQFLFEYFSETQRNKGNFPGRFSGRQFSNSRSEMNVSTLELGDSALYLCASSPGQETDTQYFGPGTRLTVL.

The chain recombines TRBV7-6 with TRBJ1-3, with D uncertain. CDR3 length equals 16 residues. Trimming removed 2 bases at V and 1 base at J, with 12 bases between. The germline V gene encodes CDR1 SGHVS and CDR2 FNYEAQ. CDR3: CASSLLGPDSGNTIYF. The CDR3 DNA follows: TGTGCCAGCAGCTTACTTGGCCCGGATTCTGGAAACACCATATATTTT.

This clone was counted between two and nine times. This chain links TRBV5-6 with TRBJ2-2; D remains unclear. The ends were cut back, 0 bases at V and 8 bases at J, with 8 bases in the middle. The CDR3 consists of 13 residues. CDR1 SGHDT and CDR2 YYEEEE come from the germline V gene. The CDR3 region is CASSLGTIGELFF. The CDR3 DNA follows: TGTGCCAGCAGCTTGGGTACGATTGGGGAGCTGTTTTTT.

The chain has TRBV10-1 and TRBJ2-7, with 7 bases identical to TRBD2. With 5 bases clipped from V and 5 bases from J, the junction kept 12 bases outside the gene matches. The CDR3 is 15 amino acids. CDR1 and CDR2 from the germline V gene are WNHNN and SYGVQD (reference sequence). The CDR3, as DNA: TGCGCCAGCAGTAGCGGGGCGGCGGGTCTTCACGAGCAGTACTTC. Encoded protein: CASSSGAAGLHEQYF.

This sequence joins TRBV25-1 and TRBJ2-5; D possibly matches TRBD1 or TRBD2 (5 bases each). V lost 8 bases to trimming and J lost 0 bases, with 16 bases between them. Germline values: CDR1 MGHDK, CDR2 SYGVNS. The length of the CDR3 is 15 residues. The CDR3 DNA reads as TGTGCCAGCCAAAGGGGTGGCGGGTACCAAGAGACCCAGTACTTC. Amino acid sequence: CASQRGGGYQETQYF.